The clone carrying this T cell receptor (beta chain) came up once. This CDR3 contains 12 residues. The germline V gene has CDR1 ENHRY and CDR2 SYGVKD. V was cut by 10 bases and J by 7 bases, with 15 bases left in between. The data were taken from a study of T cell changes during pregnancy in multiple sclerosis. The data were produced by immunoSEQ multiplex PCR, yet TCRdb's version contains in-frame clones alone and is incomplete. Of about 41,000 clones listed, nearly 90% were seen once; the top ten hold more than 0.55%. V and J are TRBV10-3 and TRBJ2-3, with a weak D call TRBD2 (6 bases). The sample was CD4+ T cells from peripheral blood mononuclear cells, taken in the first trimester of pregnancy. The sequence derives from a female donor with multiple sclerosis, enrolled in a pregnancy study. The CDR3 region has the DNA TGTGCCACCCAGATCGGGAGAAATACGCAGTATTTT. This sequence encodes CATQIGRNTQYF.